Listed below are T cell receptor beta chains from one sample, sequenced in a study of cytomegalovirus exposure and HLA in healthy donors. Produced via immunoSEQ multiplex PCR; TCRdb's table is partial and in-frame only. The sample lists some 94,000 clones, approximately 71% occurring once. The specimen sequenced was PBMCs. These receptors all come from a man aged 45-65 years in good health and CMV-seronegative. Each CDR3 is given with its conserved first and last residue. Each record gives: clone size, J gene, D gene, V gene, CDR3 DNA, CDR3 protein. The D gene is left open where the match is weak. Only part of the rows carry a size: once, few, many, or a class if the clone is expanded.

NA	TRBJ1-2	NA	TRBV5-8	TGTGCCAGCAGCGCAGTAAACCCTAACTATGGCTACACCTTC	CASSAVNPNYGYTF
NA	TRBJ1-5	NA	TRBV28	TGTGCCAGCAGTCTAGGTGGGGCTGGGAATCAGCCCCAGCATTTT	CASSLGGAGNQPQHF
NA	TRBJ2-1	TRBD1	TRBV25-1	TGTGCCAGCTCGACAGGGACTGAGCAGTTCTTC	CASSTGTEQFF
once	TRBJ2-3	NA	TRBV9	TGTGCCAGCAGCGGCGGGACCGGTACTGTTACGCAGTATTTT	CASSGGTGTVTQYF
NA	TRBJ1-2	NA	TRBV5-1	TGCGCCAGCAGCCCCGGACAGATTAACTATGGCTACACCTTC	CASSPGQINYGYTF
NA	TRBJ1-2	TRBD1	TRBV9	TGTGCCAGCAGCTACCTGACAGGGGTGAACTATGGCTACACCTTC	CASSYLTGVNYGYTF
NA	TRBJ1-2	NA	TRBV7-2	TGTGCCAGCAGCTTAATGGGGCAGGGAGGGTCCGGAGGCTACACCTTC	CASSLMGQGGSGGYTF
NA	TRBJ1-1	NA	TRBV5-4	TGTGCCAGCAGCTGGGTAAGGGGGGGCAACACTGAAGCTTTCTTT	CASSWVRGGNTEAFF
few	TRBJ1-5	TRBD1	TRBV19	TGTGCCACCTTGGGACAGCTCAGCAATCAGCCCCAGCATTTT	CATLGQLSNQPQHF
NA	TRBJ1-2	TRBD1	TRBV5-1	TGCGCCAGCAGCTTGGACGGGACAGGGGCCTATGGCTACACCTTC	CASSLDGTGAYGYTF
once	TRBJ2-1	TRBD2	TRBV27	TGTGCCAGCAGTTTATCGGCTAGCGGGAGGGGTCCTTACAATGAGCAGTTCTTC	CASSLSASGRGPYNEQFF
NA	TRBJ1-4	NA	TRBV28	TGTGCCAGCAGTGCCTGGAGAGGGGGAAGAGAAAAACTGTTTTTT	CASSAWRGGREKLFF
NA	TRBJ1-5	NA	TRBV7-2	TGTGCCAGCACCAGTAAGGGGCCTAGCAATCAGCCCCAGCATTTT	CASTSKGPSNQPQHF
NA	TRBJ2-5	NA	TRBV5-1	TGCGCCAGCAGCTCCGGACAGACGTACCAAGAGACCCAGTACTTC	CASSSGQTYQETQYF
NA	TRBJ1-2	TRBD1	TRBV2	TGTGCCAGCAGAGGGCTTCCGGGACAGGGGGCTGGCTACACCTTC	CASRGLPGQGAGYTF
NA	TRBJ1-2	NA	TRBV7-9	TGTGCCAGCAGCTTCCGGTATGGCTACACCTTC	CASSFRYGYTF
NA	TRBJ2-7	NA	TRBV7-2	TGTGCCAGCAGCTTATCTCGGTTGTACTCCTACGAGCAGTACTTC	CASSLSRLYSYEQYF
NA	TRBJ2-3	NA	TRBV30	TGTGCCTGGACCCCCCTGGGGCGTAGCAATCAGCCCCAGTATTTT	CAWTPLGRSNQPQYF
NA	TRBJ2-5	NA	TRBV28	TGTGCCAGCACGCGCGGCAGGGAAGAGACCCAGTACTTC	CASTRGREETQYF
NA	TRBJ2-5	TRBD2	TRBV29-1	TGCAGCGCCGGACTAGCGGGGTGGGAGACCCAGTACTTC	CSAGLAGWETQYF
few	TRBJ2-6	NA	TRBV6-6	TGTGCCATCGCGGGGAGTGGGGCCAACGTCCTGACTTTC	CAIAGSGANVLTF
NA	TRBJ1-5	NA	TRBV30	TGTGCCTGGAATCAGGGTCACGGTCAGCCCCAGCATTTT	CAWNQGHGQPQHF
few	TRBJ1-4	TRBD1	TRBV5-1	TGCGCCAGCAGCCCGGACGGACAGGGGGCTAAACTGTTTTTT	CASSPDGQGAKLFF
NA	TRBJ2-1	TRBD2	TRBV7-9	TGTGCCAGCAGACCCCCGTACATCGGGACTAAAACAAATGAGCAGTTCTTC	CASRPPYIGTKTNEQFF
once	TRBJ1-1	NA	TRBV18	TGTGCCAGCTCCGAGGGAGGTTTAGGCACTGAAGCTTTCTTT	CASSEGGLGTEAFF
NA	TRBJ1-2	TRBD1	TRBV27	TGTGCCAGCAGACAATTCTGGCCAGGACAGGGAAGGGTCGGCTACACCTTC	CASRQFWPGQGRVGYTF
few	TRBJ2-1	TRBD2	TRBV5-4	TGTGCCAGCAGCTTGGAGCTAGCGGGAGATAGGGAGCAGTTCTTC	CASSLELAGDREQFF
few	TRBJ2-5	TRBD2	TRBV5-6	TGTGCCAGCAGTTTGACTAGCGGGGGCCAAGAGACCCAGTACTTC	CASSLTSGGQETQYF
NA	TRBJ2-1	TRBD2	TRBV5-4	TGTGCCAGCAGCTTGCCAGCGGGAGCTCCAAATGAGCAGTTCTTC	CASSLPAGAPNEQFF
NA	TRBJ1-4	TRBD1	TRBV7-2	TGTGCCAGCAGCTTAGGAGGCACAGGGGATGAAAAACTGTTTTTT	CASSLGGTGDEKLFF
NA	TRBJ2-6	NA	TRBV12-5	TGTGCTAGTGGTCCCACCACGAGGGCGACTGGGGCCAACGTCCTGACTTTC	CASGPTTRATGANVLTF
NA	TRBJ1-1	NA	TRBV4-2	TGTGCCAGCAGCCAAAGGCGAGGGACTGAAGCTTTCTTT	CASSQRRGTEAFF
NA	TRBJ2-1	NA	TRBV2	TGTGCCAGCAGTGTTCGAACTTCCTACAATGAGCAGTTCTTC	CASSVRTSYNEQFF
NA	TRBJ2-5	TRBD1	TRBV4-3	TGCGCCAGCAGCCCCCAACCGGGACAGGGGGGAGAGACCCAGTACTTC	CASSPQPGQGGETQYF
NA	TRBJ1-1	NA	TRBV5-1	TGCACCAGCAGCTTGGAGGGGGGGGGCACTGAAGCTTTCTTT	CTSSLEGGGTEAFF
NA	TRBJ1-1	NA	TRBV6-1	TGTGCCAGCAGTCAGATGTATGGGAACACTGAAGCTTTCTTT	CASSQMYGNTEAFF
NA	TRBJ2-7	NA	TRBV10-3	TGTGCCATCAGTGAGCCGACTATTAATACCTTCTACGAGCAGTACTTC	CAISEPTINTFYEQYF
NA	TRBJ2-3	TRBD1	TRBV7-9	TGTGCCAGCAGCCCACCGGACAGGGGAGGATCCACAGATACGCAGTATTTT	CASSPPDRGGSTDTQYF
NA	TRBJ1-2	TRBD1	TRBV2	TGTGCCAGCAGTGACCGGGACAGGGGCTATGGCTACACCTTC	CASSDRDRGYGYTF
NA	TRBJ2-2	NA	TRBV5-1	TGCGCCAGCAGTGGTCAGGGGTCCGGGGAGCTGTTTTTT	CASSGQGSGELFF
few	TRBJ2-5	TRBD1	TRBV4-3	TGCGCCAGCAGCCAAGTCGGTCAGGGGGTCGCCCAGTACTTC	CASSQVGQGVAQYF
NA	TRBJ2-1	NA	TRBV29-1	TGCAGCGCAACCCTTGACAGGAGCTCCTACAATGAGCAGTTCTTC	CSATLDRSSYNEQFF
NA	TRBJ2-7	NA	TRBV11-2	TGTGCCAGCAGCTTACAGGGCTACGAGCAGTACTTC	CASSLQGYEQYF
NA	TRBJ1-5	NA	TRBV7-2	TGTGCCAGCAGCCGGCAGGGGAATCAGCCCCAGCATTTT	CASSRQGNQPQHF
NA	TRBJ1-1	NA	TRBV5-4	TGTGCCAGCAGCCCCGGAGGGAGGTTCACTGAAGCTTTCTTT	CASSPGGRFTEAFF
few	TRBJ1-5	TRBD1	TRBV19	TGTGCCAGTAGATGGACAGGCCCTAGCAATCAGCCCCAGCATTTT	CASRWTGPSNQPQHF
NA	TRBJ1-2	NA	TRBV6-5	TGTGCCAGCAGTTCCACAGGGCGCCCTCTCCTAGGCTACACCTTC	CASSSTGRPLLGYTF
NA	TRBJ1-3	TRBD1	TRBV2	TGTGCCAGCAGTATGACCCGGGACAGGGGGTTTTCAGCTGGAAACACCATATATTTT	CASSMTRDRGFSAGNTIYF
NA	TRBJ2-5	TRBD2	TRBV5-1	TGCGCCAGCAGCTTGGCGGGGGGGGAGACCCAGTACTTC	CASSLAGGETQYF
NA	TRBJ2-2	TRBD2	TRBV7-3	TGTGCCAGCAGCCCCGGGGGGACCGGGGAGCTGTTTTTT	CASSPGGTGELFF
NA	TRBJ1-2	TRBD1	TRBV9	TGTGCCAGCAGCGCCGGGACAGGGGACTATGGCTACACCTTC	CASSAGTGDYGYTF
NA	TRBJ2-1	NA	TRBV6-5	TGTGCCAGCTCCACAACCCCGAGGGTTTACAATGAGCAGTTCTTC	CASSTTPRVYNEQFF
NA	TRBJ2-3	NA	TRBV30	TGTGCCTGGAGTCTCGGCGGTAGCACAGATACGCAGTATTTT	CAWSLGGSTDTQYF
NA	TRBJ1-2	NA	TRBV27	TGTGCCAGCAGTCTTGGGGGGGGCTATGGCTACACCTTC	CASSLGGGYGYTF
NA	TRBJ2-4	NA	TRBV5-1	TGCGCCAGCAGCTTAGATTGGACAGAGGGAAACATTCAGTACTTC	CASSLDWTEGNIQYF
NA	TRBJ2-5	TRBD1	TRBV7-2	TGTGCCAGCAGTTTCGCAGGGACAGTGACCCAGTACTTC	CASSFAGTVTQYF
NA	TRBJ2-1	TRBD1	TRBV5-1	TGCGCCAGCAGCCCACGCGGGACAGGGTACAATGAGCAGTTCTTC	CASSPRGTGYNEQFF
NA	TRBJ2-7	TRBD2	TRBV6-5	TGTGCCAGCAGTCCAAGCGGGAGGAGCTCCTACGAGCAGTACTTC	CASSPSGRSSYEQYF
NA	TRBJ2-1	NA	TRBV5-1	TGCGCCAGCAGCTTCGGTAGCGGTTACAATGAGCAGTTCTTC	CASSFGSGYNEQFF